The 30 T cell receptor beta chains in this list originate from one sample, sequenced in a study of vaccination effects on CD4 cells after COVID-19. ViraFEST assay sequencing came after antigen-specific CD4+ T cells were expanded with viral peptide pools. Scientists isolated CD4+ T cells after an approximately 10-day culture period ended. Each participant was administered two doses of either the BNT162b2 or the mRNA-1273 vaccine. Some clones are missing from TCRdb's copy, which holds only in-frame ones; the method was immunoSEQ multiplex PCR. Of about 66,000 clones in the sample, under 80% were seen once. Their cognate antigens are unknown. The specimen was CD4+ T cells from PBMCs cultured with HCoV-OC43 spike peptides, collected after COVID-19 vaccination. Stated subset: HCoV-OC43 spike overlapping peptide pool stimulation. The receptors originated from a human donor who received a COVID-19 vaccine.

V is TRBV5-6 and J is TRBJ2-7, with a weak D call TRBD1 (7 bases). The V gene's germline CDR1 is SGHDT and CDR2 YYEEEE. The CDR3 runs 14 residues. Deletions cut 4 bases from V and 2 bases from J, with 13 bases between. The CDR3 region has the DNA TGTGCCAGCAGCCCGGGGGACAGAGCCTACGAGCAGTACGTC. Translation gives CASSPGDRAYEQYV.

The rearrangement links TRBV29-1 to TRBJ2-7; no reliable D call. Germline V gene data show CDR1 as SQVTM and CDR2 as ANQGSEA. This CDR3 has 10 residues. CDR3 protein: CSKTRGCQYV. CDR3 in DNA: TGCAGTAAGACCCGAGGTTGCCAGTACGTC.

This chain links TRBV2 with TRBJ2-3; no firm D call. The V end was cut by 9 bases, the J end by 14 bases, with 18 bases between. Germline CDR1 and CDR2: SNHLY and FYNNEI. The CDR3 totals 11 residues. The DNA for the CDR3 is TGTGCCAGAACAGATCGCTCTATGGTGTATTTT. It translates to CARTDRSMVYF.

The chain has TRBV29-1 and TRBJ2-1; D is unresolved. With 2 bases removed from V and 15 bases from J, the gap between germline ends came to 17 bases. Per the germline V gene, CDR1 is SQVTM and CDR2 is ANQGSEA. CDR3 length equals 12 residues. The CDR3 DNA reads TGCAGCGTTGAACGCAGTTACGAAACTTGGTTCTTC. It encodes CSVERSYETWFF.

V gene TRBV3-1 (or the pseudogene TRBV3-2) combines with J gene TRBJ2-1; the match to TRBD2 covers 9 bases. This CDR3 is built from 20 residues. V lost 1 base to trimming and J lost 0 bases; unmatched junction nucleotides: 13. The germline gives CDR1 LGHDT, CDR2 YNNKEL (reference sequence). CDR3 in DNA: TGTGCCAGCAGCCAAGTTATAGCGGGGGTTACCTTTCACTCCTACAATGAGCAGTTCTTC. This sequence encodes CASSQVIAGVTFHSYNEQFF.

In its sample, this clone was seen once. This chain joins TRBV13 and TRBJ2-5; D gene ambiguous. The germline gives CDR1 PRHDT, CDR2 FYEKMQ (reference sequence). This CDR3 has 14 residues. V lost 5 bases, J lost 5 bases, and 15 bases lay in between. The CDR3 DNA sequence: TGTGCCAGCAGCCGTCGTAATAACCGGGAGACCCAGTACTTC. Translated: CASSRRNNRETQYF.

The J gene is TRBJ2-1, the V gene TRBV30; 7 bases line up with TRBD2. The CDR3 has 14 residues. Germline V gene data show CDR1 as GTSNPN and CDR2 as SVGIG (reference sequence). V shed 1 base and J 1 base; nucleotides not matched to a gene: 1. CDR3 loop: CAWSGGGSYNEQFF. CDR3 nucleotides: TGTGCCTGGAGTGGGGGGGGGTCCTACAATGAGCAGTTCTTC.

This chain joins TRBV7-3 and TRBJ2-3; D tentatively reads TRBD1 or TRBD2 (6 bases each). Germline CDR1 reads SGHTA; CDR2 reads FQGTGA. The CDR3 extends over 15 amino acids. V lost 6 bases to trimming and J lost 0 bases, with 13 bases between them. CDR3 protein: CASRLRGDSTDTQYF. The CDR3 nucleotides read TGTGCCAGCAGGCTAAGGGGGGACAGCACAGATACGCAGTATTTT.

J is TRBJ2-1 and V is TRBV30; possibly TRBD2 for D (5 bases). The V gene's germline CDR1 is GTSNPN and CDR2 SVGIG (reference sequence). The V gene lost 0 bases and the J gene lost 2 bases, with 11 bases spanning the gap. This CDR3 contains 15 residues. This CDR3 is CAWSVNRGAYNEQFF. The CDR3 DNA sequence: TGTGCCTGGAGTGTCAACCGGGGTGCCTACAATGAGCAGTTCTTC.

A few counts support this clone. The chain uses TRBV19 and TRBJ2-2; 9 nucleotides agree with TRBD2. V shed 5 bases, J shed 5 bases, and the junction held 18 bases outside the gene matches. Germline CDR1 LNHDA, CDR2 SQIVND (reference sequence). There are 19 residues in the CDR3. CDR3 coding DNA: TGTGCCAGTAGTCCCTGGGGGAGGGGTCTAGCGGGAAAAACCGGGGAGCTGTTTTTT. As protein: CASSPWGRGLAGKTGELFF.

The J gene is TRBJ2-1, the V gene TRBV5-1; 8 bases map to TRBD1. V trimming: 4 bases; J trimming: 8 bases; junction bases outside the gene matches: 5. This CDR3 comprises 13 residues. Germline V gene sequence: CDR1 SGHRS, CDR2 YFSETQ. CDR3 in amino acids: CASSPTGAHEQFF. The CDR3 DNA reads TGCGCCAGCAGCCCGACAGGGGCCCATGAGCAGTTCTTC.

The chain uses TRBV5-1 and TRBJ2-1; 15 nucleotides line up with TRBD2. The CDR3 runs 17 residues. CDR1 and CDR2 from the germline V gene are SGHRS and YFSETQ. Trimming removed 3 bases from V and 1 base from J; junction bases left unmatched: 2. The CDR3 sequence is CASSWTSGGASYNEQFF. The CDR3 DNA sequence: TGCGCCAGCAGCTGGACTAGCGGGGGGGCGTCCTACAATGAGCAGTTCTTC.

The chain carries TRBV21-1 and TRBJ2-7; TRBD1, the D gene given by the table, was not confirmed from the DNA. TRBV21-1 is a pseudogene. The CDR3 has 16 residues. The CDR3 DNA reads as TGTGCCAGCAGCAAAGAAGGGACAGGGAGCTCCTACGAGCAGTACGTC. Translating it yields CASSKEGTGSSYEQYV.

V usage is TRBV2 and J usage is TRBJ2-5, with D unclear. This CDR3 contains 12 residues. Germline assignment: CDR1 SNHLY and CDR2 FYNNEI. The germline V and J ends were trimmed by 6 bases and 1 base, with 6 bases remaining between them. The CDR3: CASRPGQETQYF. CDR3 nucleotide sequence: TGTGCCAGCAGGCCCGGCCAAGAGACCCAGTACTTC.

This clone was counted a single time. J is TRBJ2-5 and V is TRBV29-1; 7 bases fit TRBD1. Trimming removed 7 bases from V and 1 base from J; junction bases left unmatched: 6. CDR3 size: 13 residues. Germline V CDR1 and CDR2: SQVTM, ANQGSEA. CDR3 protein: CSGLQGPQETQYF. The CDR3 DNA reads as TGCAGCGGCCTACAGGGGCCCCAAGAGACCCAGTACTTC.

The genes are TRBV7-3 and TRBJ2-5; maybe TRBD2 (6 bases). This CDR3 is built from 13 residues. Germline V CDR1 and CDR2: SGHTA, FQGTGA. Trimming removed 3 bases at V and 5 bases at J, with 10 bases between. The CDR3 is CASSLTRLETQYF. The CDR3 nucleotides are TGTGCCAGCAGCTTGACTAGATTGGAGACCCAGTACTTC.

The rearrangement joins TRBV9 to TRBJ1-5; possible D gene TRBD1, 6 bases. V lost 0 bases, J lost 4 bases, and 11 bases lay in between. Germline CDR1 SGDLS, CDR2 YYNGEE. The CDR3 has 15 amino acids. The CDR3 region has the DNA TGTGCCAGCAGCGTAGGTGGGGGGGCAAATCAGCCCCAGCATTTT. It codes for CASSVGGGANQPQHF.

As concerns this clone: Other DNA sequences in the same sample also yield this CDR3. V usage is TRBV5-5 and J usage is TRBJ1-3; no clear D gene. The CDR3 totals 14 residues. Germline V gene sequence: CDR1 SGHKS, CDR2 YYEKEE (reference sequence). Trimming pared 0 bases from V and 1 base from J, leaving 5 bases between. For the CDR3, the DNA is TGTGCCAGCAGCTTGGGCGGTTCTGGAAACACCATATATTTT. This gives the protein CASSLGGSGNTIYF.

This clone has only a few counts. The rearrangement uses TRBV6-5 and TRBJ2-5; D gene unclear. This CDR3 has 14 residues. From germline, CDR1 is MNHEY and CDR2 SVGAGI. Trimming cost V 7 bases and J 0 bases, with 12 bases left between them. As DNA, the CDR3 is TGTGCCAGCACCCGACCAAAGGACCAAGAGACCCAGTACTTC. It codes for CASTRPKDQETQYF.

This chain connects TRBV6-5 to TRBJ2-7, with D possibly being TRBD2 (6 bases). The ends were cut back, 6 bases at V and 7 bases at J, with 13 bases in the middle. The germline V gene has CDR1 MNHEY and CDR2 SVGAGI. This CDR3 comprises 12 residues. The CDR3 is CASSPGTREQYV. CDR3 sequence (DNA): TGTGCCAGCAGCCCCGGGACTCGGGAGCAGTACGTC.

The chain has TRBV7-9 and TRBJ2-7, with D possibly being TRBD1 or TRBD2 (5 bases each). V was clipped by 5 bases and J by 6 bases, with 11 bases between them. The CDR3 runs to 12 residues. Per the germline V gene, CDR1 is SEHNR and CDR2 is FQNEAQ (reference sequence). CDR3 DNA: TGTGCCAGCAGCCGAGGGGTTGGCGAGCAGTACGTC. Amino acids: CASSRGVGEQYV.

The V gene is TRBV6-5, the J gene TRBJ2-3; D not resolved. CDR3 length: 12 residues. Trimming cost V 7 bases and J 2 bases, with 7 bases left between them. Germline V gene data show CDR1 as MNHEY and CDR2 as SVGAGI. Written as DNA, the CDR3 is TGTGCCAGCAAGTCGACCACAGATACGCAGTATTTT. Protein product: CASKSTTDTQYF.

The table lists this clone with a few counts. This chain connects TRBV7-8 to TRBJ2-2, with 12 bases lining up with TRBD1. Germline V gene data show CDR1 as SGHVS and CDR2 as FQNEAQ. The CDR3 length is 16 residues. V was clipped by 5 bases and J by 7 bases; unmatched bases: 8. CDR3 sequence reads: CASSAPGQGAVGELFF. In nucleotides, the CDR3 is TGTGCCAGCAGCGCCCCGGGACAGGGGGCGGTCGGGGAGCTGTTTTTT.

The CDR3 nucleotides are TGTGCCAGCAGGACCCCTAGGGTGGCTAATGAAAAACTGTTTTTT. Its translation is CASRTPRVANEKLFF. V usage is TRBV2 and J usage is TRBJ1-4; D uncertain. Germline V gene lookup returns CDR1 SNHLY and CDR2 FYNNEI. Between the trimmed V and J ends, which lost 6 bases and 3 bases, there was a span of 14 bases. The CDR3 has 15 amino acids.

The CDR3 DNA follows: TGCAGCGTTGGGGACAGTTTGAACACTGAAGCTTTCTTT. Protein sequence: CSVGDSLNTEAFF. The chain recombines TRBV29-1 with TRBJ1-1, with TRBD1 identical over 7 bases. The CDR3 consists of 13 residues. CDR1 SQVTM and CDR2 ANQGSEA come from the germline V gene. V dropped 4 bases and J dropped 0; count of bases not matched to a gene: 2.

The chain combines TRBV7-8 with TRBJ1-3; possible D gene TRBD1, 5 bases. The CDR3 extends over 15 amino acids. CDR1 SGHVS and CDR2 FQNEAQ come from the germline V gene. The V gene lost 4 bases and the J gene lost 1 base, with 11 bases spanning the gap. The CDR3 region has the DNA TGTGCCAGCAGCTGGCAGGGAGAATCTGGAAACACCATATATTTT. Translation gives CASSWQGESGNTIYF.

The chain combines TRBV5-1 with TRBJ2-1; no definite D call. V was trimmed by 2 bases and J by 1 base, leaving 10 bases between them. Germline V CDR1 and CDR2: SGHRS, YFSETQ. This CDR3 region has 15 residues. The CDR3 here is CASSLQGASYNEQFF. The DNA for the CDR3 is TGCGCCAGCAGCTTACAAGGAGCGTCCTACAATGAGCAGTTCTTC.

This chain joins TRBV5-1 and TRBJ2-6, with D unresolved. Deletions cut 4 bases from V and 0 bases from J, with 14 bases between. CDR1 is SGHRS and CDR2 is YFSETQ in the germline V gene. CDR3 length equals 17 residues. The CDR3 DNA reads TGCGCCAGCAGCCTCAACCCGGCAAGCTCTGGGGCCAACGTCCTGACTTTC. As protein: CASSLNPASSGANVLTF.

The chain uses TRBV5-3 and TRBJ2-7, with D perhaps given as TRBD1 or TRBD2 (5 bases each). TRBV5-3 is identified as an open reading frame with a role that is uncertain. The CDR3 has 14 residues. Trimming took off 5 bases at V and 1 base at J, with 13 bases between the two ends. CDR3 coding DNA: TGTGCCAGAAGGTCCGGGACGAGATCCTACGAGCAGTACGTC. Translated: CARRSGTRSYEQYV.

This clone was counted only a few times. The chain links TRBV2 to TRBJ1-5, with 7 positions matching TRBD1. Germline V lookup: CDR1 SNHLY, CDR2 FYNNEI. Germline trimming cut 7 bases from V and 4 bases from J; bases unmatched to any gene: 4. The CDR3 is 13 amino acids. The CDR3 spells CASKGTVNQPQHF. DNA for the CDR3: TGTGCCAGCAAGGGGACAGTAAATCAGCCCCAGCATTTT.